The rows below give T cell receptor beta chains drawn from one sample of a study of cytomegalovirus exposure and HLA in healthy donors. Produced via immunoSEQ multiplex PCR; TCRdb's table is partial and in-frame only. Of 110,000 or so clones in the sample, around 80% were seen once. The sequenced sample consisted of PBMCs. These TCRs come from a male donor in good health and CMV-seronegative. Both conserved end residues are part of each CDR3. The D gene is left open where the match is weak. The size field is filled for only some rows; it gives once, few, many or a size class.

CDR3nt	CDR3aa	v_gene	j_gene	d_gene	abundance
TGTGCCAGCAGTTTATTTTCTTCAGGCGGGGTGGGGGGGCAGTACTTC	CASSLFSSGGVGGQYF	TRBV27	TRBJ2-7	NA	few
TGTGCCAGCTCACTGGACTATAGCAATCAGCCCCAGCATTTT	CASSLDYSNQPQHF	TRBV18	TRBJ1-5	NA	NA
TGTGCCAGCAGCGACAGTTTTACGCAGTATTTT	CASSDSFTQYF	TRBV6-1	TRBJ2-3	NA	NA
TGTGCCAGCAGCTTACCGGGACAGGGTTTTGGAAAACTGTTTTTT	CASSLPGQGFGKLFF	TRBV7-9	TRBJ1-4	TRBD1	NA
TGTGCCAGCACCCTCGTGAGTAGGGGTGAAAAACTGTTTTTT	CASTLVSRGEKLFF	TRBV7-9	TRBJ1-4	NA	NA
TGTGCCAGCCGTTGGGCAGGGGGCGCAGGAATTCTCGAAAAACTGTTTTTT	CASRWAGGAGILEKLFF	TRBV5-8	TRBJ1-4	TRBD1	NA
TGTGCCAGCAGCGTTCTAGCGACTAGCACAGATACGCAGTATTTT	CASSVLATSTDTQYF	TRBV9	TRBJ2-3	NA	NA
TGTGCCACCAGCGGGGGACAGACTCAACTAGCGGCCAAGCAGTTCTTC	CATSGGQTQLAAKQFF	TRBV15	TRBJ2-1	NA	NA
TGTGCCAGCAGCTCATGGACTAGCGGGAGGCTTGCCGAGCAGTTCTTC	CASSSWTSGRLAEQFF	TRBV7-9	TRBJ2-1	TRBD2	NA
TGTGCCAGCAGCCAGCGGGAGGTTGTTGGTGAGCAGTTCTTC	CASSQREVVGEQFF	TRBV6-6	TRBJ2-1	TRBD2	NA
TGCGCCAGCAGCCAAGGAACGACAGGGACAGGGGCCAACGTCCTGACTTTC	CASSQGTTGTGANVLTF	TRBV4-3	TRBJ2-6	TRBD1	many
TGTGCCTCTTGGCCGGGGATTTTGAACACTGAAGCTTTCTTT	CASWPGILNTEAFF	TRBV30	TRBJ1-1	NA	NA
TGTGCCAGTAGTATTTCGGGTTTTGGAATCGAGCAGTACTTC	CASSISGFGIEQYF	TRBV19	TRBJ2-7	NA	NA
TGTGCCAGCATCCCGGGAGAGAACACTGAAGCTTTCTTT	CASIPGENTEAFF	TRBV28	TRBJ1-1	NA	NA
TGTGCCAGCTCACCGGGCAGCAACTATGGCTACACCTTC	CASSPGSNYGYTF	TRBV18	TRBJ1-2	NA	NA
TGTGCCAGCAGCCCTGGGACAGGGGGCACAGATACGCAGTATTTT	CASSPGTGGTDTQYF	TRBV7-7	TRBJ2-3	TRBD1	NA
TGCGCCAGCAGCGCGGGTGGACTAGCGGGAAAAGAGACCCAGTACTTC	CASSAGGLAGKETQYF	TRBV5-1	TRBJ2-5	TRBD2	NA
TGTGCCAGCAGTTTAGAGGGCCATCACTCCTACAATGAGCAGTTCTTC	CASSLEGHHSYNEQFF	TRBV6-4	TRBJ2-1	NA	NA
TGCGCCAGCAGCTTGGCCGGGGGCTATGGCTACACCTTC	CASSLAGGYGYTF	TRBV5-1	TRBJ1-2	NA	NA
TGTGCCAGCAGTTTGGGGGGACGGTGGAACACTGAAGCTTTCTTT	CASSLGGRWNTEAFF	TRBV28	TRBJ1-1	NA	NA
TGTGCCAGCTCACCACTGGGGCCTGGGGCCAACGTCCTGACTTTC	CASSPLGPGANVLTF	TRBV18	TRBJ2-6	NA	NA
TGTGCCAGCAGCTGGCGACAGCTTTGGAACGAGCAGTACTTC	CASSWRQLWNEQYF	TRBV13	TRBJ2-7	NA	few
TGTGCCAGCAGCTTAGCAGGGTCCATGAACACTGAAGCTTTCTTT	CASSLAGSMNTEAFF	TRBV11-2	TRBJ1-1	NA	NA
TGCGCCAGCAGCCAAGGTGTCAGCGGGAGGGGCACAGATACGCAGTATTTT	CASSQGVSGRGTDTQYF	TRBV4-1	TRBJ2-3	TRBD2	few
TGTGCCAGTAGTACCCAGGGGACCTTCTACGAGCAGTACTTC	CASSTQGTFYEQYF	TRBV19	TRBJ2-7	NA	many
TGTGCCAGTATGCCAGCGGGAGGCCGAGGCTCCTACAATGAGCAGTTCTTC	CASMPAGGRGSYNEQFF	TRBV19	TRBJ2-1	TRBD2	few
TGTGCCAGTAGTATTGGGCGAGACACTGAAGCTTTCTTT	CASSIGRDTEAFF	TRBV19	TRBJ1-1	NA	NA
TGTGCCAGCAGCGAGACAGGGGATGGCTACACCTTC	CASSETGDGYTF	TRBV7-2	TRBJ1-2	TRBD1	NA
TGTGCCAGCAGCTTAGGCGTGACTAGCGGGCACCCCGGTTTT	CASSLGVTSGHPGF	TRBV13	TRBJ2-3	TRBD2	NA
TGTGCCAGCAGCTTGACGTGGAGAGACCGGGACAGTAAAGAGACCCAGTACTTC	CASSLTWRDRDSKETQYF	TRBV5-6	TRBJ2-5	TRBD1	NA
TGTGCCAGCAGTTTATGGACTAGCGGGGCCTACAATGAGCAGTTCTTC	CASSLWTSGAYNEQFF	TRBV28	TRBJ2-1	TRBD2	NA
TGTGCCAGCAGCCAAGAGGTTTTAGGAGCTAACTATGGCTACACCTTC	CASSQEVLGANYGYTF	TRBV14	TRBJ1-2	NA	NA
TGCGCCAGCAGCCAAGGGGTAGATAGCCAATTCGAGACCCAGTACTTC	CASSQGVDSQFETQYF	TRBV4-3	TRBJ2-5	NA	NA
TGTGCCAGCAGCCTCCCGGCAGGGTTAAGCTATGGCTACACCTTC	CASSLPAGLSYGYTF	TRBV7-9	TRBJ1-2	NA	NA
TGTGCCAGCAGCTTAGACGCTGCCACCTACGAGCAGTACTTC	CASSLDAATYEQYF	TRBV7-9	TRBJ2-7	NA	NA
TGTGCCAGCAGTACCATAGCGTCGCCCCTCCACTTT	CASSTIASPLHF	TRBV6-5	TRBJ1-6	NA	NA
TGCGCCAGCAGCCAAGGAGGACAGGGGGGCACTGAAGCTTTCTTT	CASSQGGQGGTEAFF	TRBV4-1	TRBJ1-1	TRBD1	NA
TGTGCCAGCAGCCCGGGTTCCCAAGAGACCCAGTACTTC	CASSPGSQETQYF	TRBV28	TRBJ2-5	NA	NA
TGCGCCAGCAGTCTAGCGGGCACAGATACGCAGTATTTT	CASSLAGTDTQYF	TRBV10-1	TRBJ2-3	TRBD2	once
TGTGCCAGCAGCCCGGGACAGGGGGCGGATGAAAAACTGTTTTTT	CASSPGQGADEKLFF	TRBV5-6	TRBJ1-4	TRBD1	NA
TGTGCCAGCAGTCTCCGGGGGGGAAGGGCCCAGCATTTT	CASSLRGGRAQHF	TRBV28	TRBJ1-5	NA	NA
TGTGCCAGCGCCGGGACTAGCGGGAGGCACGCCTACAATGAGCAGTTCTTC	CASAGTSGRHAYNEQFF	TRBV28	TRBJ2-1	TRBD2	few
TGTGCCAGCAGCAAAGGGACAGGGGGGCGGAATGAGCAGTTCTTC	CASSKGTGGRNEQFF	TRBV5-4	TRBJ2-1	TRBD1	NA
TGTGCCACCAGCACGCACAGGGGTTTCACTGAAGCTTTCTTT	CATSTHRGFTEAFF	TRBV15	TRBJ1-1	TRBD1	few
TGTGCCAGCAGCTTAATGGGACTAGCGGCCAACGAGCAGTACTTC	CASSLMGLAANEQYF	TRBV11-2	TRBJ2-7	TRBD2	NA
TGTGCCAGCAGCTTATTGTCACTGAGCAATCAGCCCCAGCATTTT	CASSLLSLSNQPQHF	TRBV7-2	TRBJ1-5	NA	NA
TGTGCCAGCAGCGCCCGGGACAGGGTCGATTTATACGAGCAGTACTTC	CASSARDRVDLYEQYF	TRBV5-5	TRBJ2-7	TRBD1	NA
TGTGCCAGCACCTCGGACAGGGCCACGTTGAGCTCCTATAATTCACCCCTCCACTTT	CASTSDRATLSSYNSPLHF	TRBV14	TRBJ1-6	TRBD1	NA
TGTGCCAGCAGGGACAGGGTAGGGCATGAAAAACTGTTTTTT	CASRDRVGHEKLFF	TRBV6-1	TRBJ1-4	TRBD1	few
TGTGCCAGCAGTGACCTGGGGAGTTGGGAAGGCACCGGGGAGCTGTTTTTT	CASSDLGSWEGTGELFF	TRBV6-1	TRBJ2-2	NA	NA
TGTGCCAGCAGCCTAACGGGGGGAAGCTACGAGCAGTACTTC	CASSLTGGSYEQYF	TRBV7-9	TRBJ2-7	TRBD2	NA
TGTGCCAGCAGCCCACCCGGGACAGCCCTCGAGCAGTACTTC	CASSPPGTALEQYF	TRBV11-3	TRBJ2-7	TRBD1	NA
TGTGCCAGCAGCTTGCGGCCTCGACTAGCGGGAGATTCGGGGGAGCTGTTTTTT	CASSLRPRLAGDSGELFF	TRBV7-9	TRBJ2-2	TRBD2	once
TGTGCCAGCAGCCCCATGGACAGGGCGGGCTATGGCTACACCTTC	CASSPMDRAGYGYTF	TRBV9	TRBJ1-2	TRBD1	NA
TGCAGCGTTGAGGGTCGGGGGAACACTGAAGCTTTCTTT	CSVEGRGNTEAFF	TRBV29-1	TRBJ1-1	NA	NA
TGTGCCAGCAGCTTAGGTTCGGTTACAACTAATGAAAAACTGTTTTTT	CASSLGSVTTNEKLFF	TRBV11-2	TRBJ1-4	NA	NA
TGCGCCAGCAGCTTTAGACTAGCGGGAGCCTACACCGGGGAGCTGTTTTTT	CASSFRLAGAYTGELFF	TRBV5-1	TRBJ2-2	TRBD2	NA
TGTGCCAGCAGCTTATACGGCAGCGACCAATACGAGCAGTACTTC	CASSLYGSDQYEQYF	TRBV7-9	TRBJ2-7	NA	once